This record covers a single T cell receptor beta chain. The antigen is not known. The data stem from a study of T cell responses to AZD1222 COVID-19 vaccine. Study-wide background: Second doses were pooled across both intervals (about 4 or about 12 weeks). Findings and limits, study-wide: Seropositivity was recorded at baseline in only 6 or 7 AZD1222 recipients. Scientists sampled the repertoires only once the peak T cell response had passed.

Germline CDR1 MNHEY, CDR2 SVGEGT. The CDR3 covers 13 residues. V was cut by 2 bases and J by 3 bases, with 8 bases left in between. Sequencing was performed with immunoSEQ multiplex PCR; in TCRdb, only in-frame clones are kept and a portion is missing. In the table there are some 150,000 clones, around 91% of which are singletons. The sequencing used peripheral blood, collected on day 0 of AZD1222 vaccination. The sequence came from an adult in good health. The rearrangement links TRBV6-2 or TRBV6-3 to TRBJ2-7; D unclear. DNA for the CDR3: TGTGCCAGCAGTTACCTCGGCCACTACGAGCAGTACTTC. This sequence encodes CASSYLGHYEQYF.